The clone carrying this T cell receptor (beta chain) turned up a few times. This record comes from a study of glioma-infiltrating T cells. The CDR3 is made up of 15 amino acids. V trimming: 4 bases; J trimming: 6 bases; junction bases outside the gene matches: 8. Germline CDR1 is KGHDR and CDR2 is SFDVKD. TCR alpha and beta CDR3 regions were amplified from RNA using iRepertoire nested multiplex PCR. Each CDR3 protein is one row after TCRdb ran MiXCR on the multiplex PCR reads. The sample records about 130,000 distinct CDR3 sequences, around a quarter being singletons. The receptor comes from a human donor with low-grade glioma or glioblastoma, undergoing nonglioma brain surgery, or in good health (not recorded which). The sequenced sample was glioma tissue, nonneoplastic brain tissue, or PBMCs (not recorded which). The chain couples TRBV24-1 to TRBJ2-1; 7 positions match TRBD1. CDR3 protein: CATSDWTGGGNEQFF. The CDR3 nucleotides read TGTGCCACCAGTGACTGGACAGGTGGGGGCAATGAGCAGTTCTTC.